The text below deals with one T cell receptor beta chain. Its antigen is not known. These data come from a study of PD-L1 blockade in urothelial cancer. Study outcomes and limitations: Below-median TCR clonality that was measured in pretreatment blood predicted better survival.

The germline V gene has CDR1 LNHDA and CDR2 SQIVND (reference sequence). V lost 5 bases to trimming and J lost 3 bases, with 11 bases between them. This CDR3 is 13 amino acids long. Here immunoSEQ multiplex PCR was the method, and the copy in TCRdb shows in-frame clones only, minus some. This table has about 83,000 clones, approximately 86% appearing once. This clonotype was sampled from a woman aged 70 to 79 with urothelial cancer. The gene calls are TRBV19 and TRBJ2-7; the D gene is possibly TRBD1 (5 bases). The sequenced sample was PBMCs, obtained around atezolizumab (anti-PD-L1) treatment. The CDR3 coding sequence is TGTGCCAGTAGTCAAGGGCAGGGCTACGAGCAGTACTTC. Encoded protein: CASSQGQGYEQYF.